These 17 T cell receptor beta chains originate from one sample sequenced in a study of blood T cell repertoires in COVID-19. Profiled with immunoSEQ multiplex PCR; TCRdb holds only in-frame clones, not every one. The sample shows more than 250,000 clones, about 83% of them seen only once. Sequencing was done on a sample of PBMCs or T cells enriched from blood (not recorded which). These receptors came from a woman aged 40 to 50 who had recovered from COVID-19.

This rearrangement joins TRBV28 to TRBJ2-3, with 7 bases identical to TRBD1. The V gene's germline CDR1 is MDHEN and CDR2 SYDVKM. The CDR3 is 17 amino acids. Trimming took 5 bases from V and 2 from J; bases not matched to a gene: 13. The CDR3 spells CASSSPAGTENTDTQYF. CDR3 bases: TGTGCCAGCAGTAGCCCGGCCGGGACAGAGAACACAGATACGCAGTATTTT.

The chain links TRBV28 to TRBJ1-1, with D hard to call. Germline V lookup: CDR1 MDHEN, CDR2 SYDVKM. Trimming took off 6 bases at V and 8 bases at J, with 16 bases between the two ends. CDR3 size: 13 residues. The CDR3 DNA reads TGTGCCAGCAGATTCGAGTTGCGAGGGGAAGCTTTCTTT. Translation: CASRFELRGEAFF.

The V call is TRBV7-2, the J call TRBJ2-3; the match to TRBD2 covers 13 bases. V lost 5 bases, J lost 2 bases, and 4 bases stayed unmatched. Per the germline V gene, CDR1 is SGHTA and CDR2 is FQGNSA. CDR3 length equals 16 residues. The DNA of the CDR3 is TGTGCCAGCAGCGTAGGACTAGCGGGGGCCACAGATACGCAGTATTTT. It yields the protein CASSVGLAGATDTQYF.

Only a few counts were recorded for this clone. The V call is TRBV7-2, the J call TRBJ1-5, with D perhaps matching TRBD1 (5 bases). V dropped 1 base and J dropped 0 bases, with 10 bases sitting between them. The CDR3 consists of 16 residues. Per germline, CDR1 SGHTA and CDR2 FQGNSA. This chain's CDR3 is CASSLGRVGSNQPQHF. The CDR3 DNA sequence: TGTGCCAGCAGCTTAGGCAGGGTGGGTAGCAATCAGCCCCAGCATTTT.

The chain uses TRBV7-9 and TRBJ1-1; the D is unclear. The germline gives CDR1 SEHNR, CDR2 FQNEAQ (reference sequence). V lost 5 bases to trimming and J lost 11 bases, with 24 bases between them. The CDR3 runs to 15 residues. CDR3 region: CASSPERPGGLDAFF. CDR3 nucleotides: TGTGCCAGCAGCCCGGAACGACCAGGAGGGCTAGATGCTTTCTTT.

CDR3 sequence (DNA): TGTGCCAGCGGACAGATTTCTGAAGCTTTCTTT. Translated: CASGQISEAFF. The V and J genes are TRBV2 and TRBJ1-1, with D tentatively TRBD1 (6 bases). Germline CDR1 is SNHLY and CDR2 is FYNNEI. The V end was cut by 8 bases, the J end by 6 bases, with 10 bases between. The CDR3 sequence is 11 residues long.

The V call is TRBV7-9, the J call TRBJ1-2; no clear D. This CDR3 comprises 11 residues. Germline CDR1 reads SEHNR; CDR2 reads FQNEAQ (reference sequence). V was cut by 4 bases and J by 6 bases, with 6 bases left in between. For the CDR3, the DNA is TGTGCCAGCAGCTCCTACCATGGCTACACCTTC. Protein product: CASSSYHGYTF.

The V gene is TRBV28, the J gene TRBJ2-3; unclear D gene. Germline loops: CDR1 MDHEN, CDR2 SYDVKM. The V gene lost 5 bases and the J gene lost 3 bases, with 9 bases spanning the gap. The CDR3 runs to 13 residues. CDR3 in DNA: TGTGCCAGCAGTGACTCCCAGACAGATACGCAGTATTTT. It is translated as CASSDSQTDTQYF.

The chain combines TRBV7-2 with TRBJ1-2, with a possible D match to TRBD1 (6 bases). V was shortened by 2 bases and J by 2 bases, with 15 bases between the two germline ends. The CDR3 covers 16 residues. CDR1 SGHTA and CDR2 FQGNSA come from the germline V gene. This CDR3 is CASSLSPGAVNYGYTF. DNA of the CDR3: TGTGCCAGCAGCTTATCCCCAGGGGCGGTGAACTATGGCTACACCTTC.

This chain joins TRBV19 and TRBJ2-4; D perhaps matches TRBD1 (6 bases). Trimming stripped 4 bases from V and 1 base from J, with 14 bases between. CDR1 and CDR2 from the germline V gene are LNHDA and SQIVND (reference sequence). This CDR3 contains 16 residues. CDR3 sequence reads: CASSRTAIVAKNIQYF. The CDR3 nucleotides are TGTGCCAGTAGTAGGACAGCCATTGTGGCCAAAAACATTCAGTACTTC.

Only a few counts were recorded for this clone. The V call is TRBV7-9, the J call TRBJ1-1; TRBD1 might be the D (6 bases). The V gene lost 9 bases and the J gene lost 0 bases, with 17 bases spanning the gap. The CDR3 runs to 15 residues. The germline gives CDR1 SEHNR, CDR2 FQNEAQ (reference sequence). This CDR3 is CARPGHGYMNTEAFF. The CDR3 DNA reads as TGTGCCAGACCGGGACACGGTTATATGAACACTGAAGCTTTCTTT.

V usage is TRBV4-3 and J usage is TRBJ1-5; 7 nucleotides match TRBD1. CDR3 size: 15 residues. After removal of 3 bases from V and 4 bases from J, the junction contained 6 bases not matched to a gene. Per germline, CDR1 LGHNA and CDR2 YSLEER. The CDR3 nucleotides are TGCGCCAGCAGCCAGGGACAGTTCGGGAATCAGCCCCAGCATTTT. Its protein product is CASSQGQFGNQPQHF.

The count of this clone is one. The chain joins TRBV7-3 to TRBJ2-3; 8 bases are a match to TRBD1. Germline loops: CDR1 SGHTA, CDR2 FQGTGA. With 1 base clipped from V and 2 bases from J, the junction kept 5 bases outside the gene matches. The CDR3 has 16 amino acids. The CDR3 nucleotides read TGTGCCAGCAGCTTAATGGGGACAGGACCCACAGATACGCAGTATTTT. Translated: CASSLMGTGPTDTQYF.

The CDR3 coding sequence is TGTGCCAGCAGCTTAGGAGGCGGGAGGGCCAGTTCCTACGAGCAGTACTTC. Amino acids: CASSLGGGRASSYEQYF. The chain is built from TRBV11-3 and TRBJ2-7, with TRBD2 matching over 9 bases. From germline, CDR1 is SGHNT and CDR2 YENEEA. With V trimmed by 1 base and J by 1 base, 8 bases remained unmatched. The length of the CDR3 is 17 residues.

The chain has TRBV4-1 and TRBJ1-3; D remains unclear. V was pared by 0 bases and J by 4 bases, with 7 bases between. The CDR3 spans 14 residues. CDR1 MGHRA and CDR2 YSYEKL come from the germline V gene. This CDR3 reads CASSQEGGGNTIYF. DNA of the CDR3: TGCGCCAGCAGCCAAGAGGGCGGGGGAAACACCATATATTTT.

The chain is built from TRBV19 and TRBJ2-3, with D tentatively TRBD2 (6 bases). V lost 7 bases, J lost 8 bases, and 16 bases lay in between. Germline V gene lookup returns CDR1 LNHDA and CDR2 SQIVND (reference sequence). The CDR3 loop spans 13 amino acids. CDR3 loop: CASTLGDGGTQYF. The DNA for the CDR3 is TGTGCCAGTACCCTAGGGGACGGGGGTACGCAGTATTTT.

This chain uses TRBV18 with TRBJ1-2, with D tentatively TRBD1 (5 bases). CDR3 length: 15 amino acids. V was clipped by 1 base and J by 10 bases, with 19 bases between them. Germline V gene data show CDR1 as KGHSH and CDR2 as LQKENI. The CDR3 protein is CASSPRQDPGGTYTF. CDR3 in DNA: TGTGCCAGCTCACCACGTCAGGACCCGGGCGGGACCTACACCTTC.